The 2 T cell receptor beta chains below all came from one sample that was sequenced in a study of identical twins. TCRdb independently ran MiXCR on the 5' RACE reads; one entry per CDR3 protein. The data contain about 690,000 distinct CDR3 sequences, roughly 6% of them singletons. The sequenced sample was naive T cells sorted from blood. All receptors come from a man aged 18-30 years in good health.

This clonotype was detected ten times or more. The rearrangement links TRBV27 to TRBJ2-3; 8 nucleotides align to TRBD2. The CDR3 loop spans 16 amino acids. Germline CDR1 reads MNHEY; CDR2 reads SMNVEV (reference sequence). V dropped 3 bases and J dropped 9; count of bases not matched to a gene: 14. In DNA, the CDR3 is TGTGCCAGCAGTTTGACTAGCGCCTCCCCCACTGGAACGCAGTATTTT. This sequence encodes CASSLTSASPTGTQYF.

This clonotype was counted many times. CDR3: CASSFRTGEQYF. The CDR3 DNA is TGTGCCAGCAGCTTCCGTACTGGCGAGCAGTACTTC. J is TRBJ2-7 and V is TRBV7-2, with D unresolved. V dropped 3 bases and J dropped 6 bases, with 9 bases sitting between them. The CDR3 spans 12 residues. Germline V CDR1 and CDR2: SGHTA, FQGNSA. The whole variable domain, filled in from reference TRBV7-2 and TRBJ2-7, reads GAGVSQSPSNKVTEKGKDVELRCDPISGHTALYWYRQSLGQGLEFLIYFQGNSAPDKSGLPSDRFSAERTGGSVSTLTIQRTQQEDSAVYLCASSFRTGEQYFGPGTRLTVT.